These 28 T cell receptor beta chains came from one sample sequenced in a study of blood T cell repertoires in COVID-19. Some clones are missing from TCRdb's copy, which holds only in-frame ones; the method was immunoSEQ multiplex PCR. The sample shows more than 150,000 clones, roughly nine tenths of them seen only once. The source material was peripheral blood. The receptor source for this set is a woman in her 70s with acute or convalescent COVID-19.

CDR3: CASSLSAGAGNTIYF. DNA for the CDR3: TGTGCCAGCAGCTTATCCGCGGGGGCTGGAAACACCATATATTTT. The chain has TRBV7-9 and TRBJ1-3; D is possibly TRBD1 (5 bases). This CDR3 region has 15 residues. CDR1 is SEHNR, CDR2 FQNEAQ, per germline (reference sequence). V lost 2 bases, J lost 2 bases, and 10 bases lay in between.

The chain couples TRBV6-5 to TRBJ2-7; D might be TRBD2 (5 bases). This CDR3 contains 11 residues. Germline loops: CDR1 MNHEY, CDR2 SVGAGI. V was cut by 6 bases and J by 3 bases, with 6 bases left in between. DNA of the CDR3: TGTGCCAGCAGGGACTTCTACGAGCAGTACTTC. Protein sequence: CASRDFYEQYF.

The V and J genes are TRBV19 and TRBJ1-4; D is uncertain. CDR3 length: 15 amino acids. Trimming took 3 bases from V and 1 from J, leaving 9 bases between them. Germline loops: CDR1 LNHDA, CDR2 SQIVND (reference sequence). The CDR3 bases are TGTGCCAGTAGTATCGCCAGACAAACTAATGAAAAACTGTTTTTT. Its protein is CASSIARQTNEKLFF. Complete variable domain (other parts from reference TRBV19 and TRBJ1-4): DGGITQSPKYLFRKEGQNVTLSCEQNLNHDAMYWYRQDPGQGLRLIYYSQIVNDFQKGDIAEGYSVSREKKESFPLTVTSAQKNPTAFYLCASSIARQTNEKLFFGSGTQLSVL.

This clone has just one count. This chain joins TRBV4-1 and TRBJ2-3, with 8 bases identical to TRBD1. The length of the CDR3 is 15 residues. Germline CDR1 reads MGHRA; CDR2 reads YSYEKL. V trimming: 3 bases; J trimming: 4 bases; junction bases outside the gene matches: 6. The DNA of the CDR3 is TGCGCCAGCAGCCAGAAGACAGGGGTGGCAGATACGCAGTATTTT. Its translation is CASSQKTGVADTQYF.

Comment on this clone: The junction and the germline gene differ at one end; a read error may be behind it. CDR3 loop: CASSLTSGWNTRELFF. DNA for the CDR3: TGTGCCAGCAGCTTAACTAGCGGTTGGAACACCAGGGAGCTGTTTTTT. The rearrangement uses TRBV11-3 and TRBJ2-2, with TRBD2 identical over 8 bases. Germline CDR1 SGHNT, CDR2 YENEEA. The CDR3 spans 16 residues.

This chain joins TRBV18 and TRBJ2-1; 9 bases line up with TRBD1. Germline V gene lookup returns CDR1 KGHSH and CDR2 LQKENI. Trimming at V came to 4 bases and at J to 1 base, leaving 5 bases not matched to a gene. There are 16 residues in the CDR3. CDR3 protein: CASSREDRGSYNEQFF. The CDR3 nucleotides are TGTGCCAGCTCACGCGAGGACAGGGGTTCCTACAATGAGCAGTTCTTC.

This clone appeared once. The chain uses TRBV7-9 and TRBJ1-2; no clear D. There are 19 residues in the CDR3. V lost 2 bases, J lost 3 bases, and 25 bases lay in between. Germline V lookup: CDR1 SEHNR, CDR2 FQNEAQ (reference sequence). In DNA, the CDR3 is TGTGCCAGCAGCTTAACCCTCAATCGACCGGTCAGGCAAGACTATGGCTACACCTTC. Its translation: CASSLTLNRPVRQDYGYTF. The variable domain in full, with the rest retrieved from reference TRBV7-9 and TRBJ1-2, is DTGVSQNPRHKITKRGQNVTFRCDPISEHNRLYWYRQTLGQGPEFLTYFQNEAQLEKSRLLSDRFSAERPKGSFSTLEIQRTEQGDSAMYLCASSLTLNRPVRQDYGYTFGSGTRLTVV.

This clone has just a few counts. The chain has TRBV15 and TRBJ2-7; 8 nucleotides match TRBD1. Trimming took 0 bases from V and 1 from J; bases not matched to a gene: 2. The germline V gene has CDR1 LNHNV and CDR2 YYDKDF (reference sequence). This CDR3 contains 15 residues. The CDR3 bases are TGTGCCACCAGCAGAGATGACAGGGGTTCCTACGAGCAGTACTTC. Its translation is CATSRDDRGSYEQYF.

The chain is built from TRBV2 and TRBJ1-4; D call uncertain. The CDR3 extends over 14 amino acids. The germline V gene has CDR1 SNHLY and CDR2 FYNNEI. V lost 6 bases, J lost 5 bases, and 13 bases lay in between. The DNA of the CDR3 is TGTGCCAGCAGCATCAAGGCGGTGAATGAAAAACTGTTTTTT. Translating gives CASSIKAVNEKLFF. Drawing the rest from reference TRBV2 and TRBJ1-4, the complete variable domain is EPEVTQTPSHQVTQMGQEVILRCVPISNHLYFYWYRQILGQKVEFLVSFYNNEISEKSEIFDDQFSVERPDGSNFTLKIRSTKLEDSAMYFCASSIKAVNEKLFFGSGTQLSVL.

The chain has TRBV21-1 and TRBJ1-1. TRBV21-1 counts as a pseudogene. The CDR3 has 14 amino acids. In DNA form, the CDR3 reads TGTGCCAGCAGCAAAGGCTCGGTGCACACTGAAGCTTTCTTT. Translating gives CASSKGSVHTEAFF.

The chain is built from TRBV4-1 and TRBJ2-7; 9 nucleotides align to TRBD2. The germline V gene has CDR1 MGHRA and CDR2 YSYEKL. There are 16 residues in the CDR3. The J segment lost 4 bases and the V segment lost 5 bases, leaving 12 bases of the junction unmatched. As DNA, the CDR3 is TGCGCCAGCAGCGAAGCGGGTCCTAGCGGGGCTTACGAGCAGTACGTC. This gives the protein CASSEAGPSGAYEQYV.

The rearrangement links TRBV11-2 to TRBJ1-1; D perhaps matches TRBD1 (6 bases). The CDR3 is made up of 15 amino acids. The germline V and J ends were trimmed by 2 bases and 0 bases, with 10 bases remaining between them. In germline, CDR1 is SGHAT, CDR2 FQNNGV. The CDR3 nucleotides are TGTGCCAGCAGCTTACGGACAGCAATGAACACTGAAGCTTTCTTT. This codes for CASSLRTAMNTEAFF.

The V gene is TRBV5-1, the J gene TRBJ1-6; D gene uncertain. V dropped 4 bases and J dropped 8 bases, with 19 bases sitting between them. The CDR3 runs to 16 residues. From germline, CDR1 is SGHRS and CDR2 YFSETQ. The CDR3 reads CASSSLSSGVDSPLHF. CDR3 nucleotide sequence: TGCGCCAGCAGCAGTTTAAGTTCAGGTGTAGATTCACCCCTCCACTTT.

This clone was seen more than once but under ten times. V is TRBV7-9 and J is TRBJ2-2; no firm D call. This CDR3 has 13 residues. V was cut by 6 bases and J by 2 bases, with 7 bases left in between. Germline CDR1 and CDR2: SEHNR and FQNEAQ (reference sequence). The CDR3 loop is CASSKSNTGELFF. DNA of the CDR3: TGTGCCAGCAGTAAGAGTAACACCGGGGAGCTGTTTTTT.

The J gene is TRBJ1-1, the V gene TRBV7-9; TRBD1 agrees at 8 bases. CDR1 SEHNR and CDR2 FQNEAQ come from the germline V gene (reference sequence). This CDR3 is built from 13 residues. Trimming at V came to 5 bases and at J to 6 bases, leaving 5 bases not matched to a gene. In DNA, the CDR3 is TGTGCCAGCAGCCCGGGGACAGGTCCTGAAGCTTTCTTT. Protein sequence: CASSPGTGPEAFF.

This chain uses TRBV3-1 (or the pseudogene TRBV3-2) with TRBJ1-5; possible D gene TRBD1, 5 bases. The CDR3 has 15 residues. Trimming cost V 0 bases and J 7 bases, with 13 bases left between them. The germline V gene has CDR1 LGHDT and CDR2 YNNKEL (reference sequence). Here the CDR3 DNA reads TGTGCCAGCAGCCAAGATATCAGGGCGTACCAGCCCCAGCATTTT. It specifies CASSQDIRAYQPQHF.

CDR3 sequence: CASSLGGGTVGTEAFF. In DNA, the CDR3 is TGTGCCAGCAGCCTAGGGGGAGGCACGGTCGGGACTGAAGCTTTCTTT. This chain joins TRBV7-2 and TRBJ1-1, with D possibly TRBD1 on 6 matching bases. Germline CDR1 and CDR2: SGHTA and FQGNSA. Trimming pared 5 bases from V and 5 bases from J, leaving 21 bases between. The CDR3 runs to 16 residues.

CDR3: CASSESTRGSQHF. The CDR3 nucleotides are TGCGCCAGCAGTGAGTCCACCAGAGGGTCCCAGCATTTT. This sequence joins TRBV10-2 and TRBJ1-5; D remains unclear. Between the trimmed V and J ends, which lost 0 bases and 11 bases, there was a span of 11 bases. The CDR3 totals 13 residues. CDR1 WSHSY and CDR2 SAAADI come from the germline V gene.

The gene calls are TRBV6-2 or TRBV6-3 and TRBJ2-6, with D perhaps TRBD1 (6 bases). The CDR3 spans 15 residues. V was trimmed by 6 bases and J by 2 bases, leaving 11 bases between them. CDR1 and CDR2 from the germline V gene are MNHEY and SVGEGT. The CDR3 loop is CASSPDRTGANVLTF. The CDR3 DNA is TGTGCCAGCAGCCCAGACAGGACTGGGGCCAACGTCCTGACTTTC.

This clone appeared a single time. V gene TRBV7-9 combines with J gene TRBJ1-1; TRBD1 is a possible D gene (6 bases). The CDR3 loop spans 17 amino acids. Per germline, CDR1 SEHNR and CDR2 FQNEAQ (reference sequence). The V end was cut by 3 bases, the J end by 0 bases, with 17 bases between. CDR3 loop: CASSFPQGSPMNTEAFF. The CDR3 DNA reads as TGTGCCAGCAGCTTCCCACAGGGATCTCCAATGAACACTGAAGCTTTCTTT.

The chain joins TRBV6-5 to TRBJ1-2; D is possibly TRBD1 (6 bases). The V end lost 3 bases, the J end lost 7 bases, and 15 bases lay between the germline ends. CDR3 size: 14 residues. CDR1 is MNHEY, CDR2 SVGAGI, per germline. For the CDR3, the DNA is TGTGCCAGCAGTTATCTGGGGGCGGGGGGTGGCTACACCTTC. It yields the protein CASSYLGAGGGYTF.

This chain connects TRBV6-5 to TRBJ1-5; D call uncertain. With 6 bases removed from V and 0 bases from J, the gap between germline ends came to 12 bases. The CDR3 has 15 amino acids. CDR1 and CDR2 (germline): MNHEY, SVGAGI. CDR3 region: CASSGDGLSNQPQHF. CDR3 sequence (DNA): TGTGCCAGCAGCGGAGACGGACTTAGCAATCAGCCCCAGCATTTT.

This chain joins TRBV4-3 and TRBJ1-2; 9 bases agree with TRBD1. The germline V gene encodes CDR1 LGHNA and CDR2 YSLEER. J was trimmed by 5 bases and V by 2 bases; bases with no gene match: 6. The CDR3 runs 15 residues. CDR3 sequence: CASSQIQGALYGYTF. CDR3 coding DNA: TGCGCCAGCAGCCAAATACAGGGGGCTCTATATGGCTACACCTTC.

Turning to this clone: The junction shows a germline mismatch at one end, possibly a read error. The V and J genes are TRBV19 and TRBJ1-2, with D unclear. Germline CDR1 LNHDA, CDR2 SQIVND (reference sequence). The CDR3 runs 13 residues. The CDR3 nucleotides read TGTGCCAGTACTATAAACAGCATCTATGGCTACACCTTC. The encoded protein is CASTINSIYGYTF.

The chain has TRBV20-1 and TRBJ2-6; tentatively, D is TRBD2 (5 bases). This CDR3 comprises 14 residues. Trimming took 3 bases from V and 3 from J, leaving 9 bases between them. The germline gives CDR1 DFQATT, CDR2 SNEGSKA (reference sequence). The CDR3 nucleotides read TGCAGTGCTAGTCTAGCTCGTGGGGCCAACGTCCTGACTTTC. Its protein is CSASLARGANVLTF.

The chain recombines TRBV5-1 with TRBJ2-5, with 10 bases aligning to TRBD2. J gave up 3 bases and V 6 bases, and 5 bases lay outside the gene matches. This CDR3 is 14 amino acids long. Germline-derived CDR1 and CDR2 are SGHRS and YFSETQ. DNA for the CDR3: TGCGCCAGCACTCGTAGCGGGGGGAAAGAGACCCAGTACTTC. Translation gives CASTRSGGKETQYF.

The chain couples TRBV2 to TRBJ1-2; 9 bases fit TRBD1. The CDR3 sequence is 14 residues long. CDR1 and CDR2 from the germline V gene are SNHLY and FYNNEI. Unmatched junction bases numbered 5, after V lost 6 bases and J lost 3 bases. The CDR3 loop is CASREQGAHYGYTF. The CDR3 bases are TGTGCCAGCAGGGAACAGGGGGCACACTATGGCTACACCTTC.

In DNA, the CDR3 is TGTGCCAGCAGTGAAGGAGGGTCGGGACTCGTCGGGGAGCTGTTTTTT. Protein: CASSEGGSGLVGELFF. The chain couples TRBV2 to TRBJ2-2; possible D gene TRBD2, 6 bases. Trimming removed 1 base from V and 7 bases from J, with 16 bases in between. The CDR3 runs 16 residues. From germline, CDR1 is SNHLY and CDR2 FYNNEI.